Given below is one T cell receptor beta chain in context. Its antigen remains unknown. This sample is part of a study of OX40 agonist ivuxolimab in advanced cancers. Overall study context: Prior therapy, whether anti-PD-1, anti-PD-L1 or anti-CTLA-4, was allowed, and approximately 40% had some. In three patients, partial responses were observed, one with hepatocellular carcinoma and two with cutaneous melanoma. General study results and limits: Expanded clones were, on average, more numerous in CD8+ T cells than in CD4+.

V was pared by 0 bases and J by 1 base, with 16 bases between. CDR3 size: 17 residues. CDR1 is SQVTM, CDR2 ANQGSEA, per germline. Profiling relied on immunoSEQ multiplex PCR, and the TCRdb table lists in-frame clones only, not all of them. The sample lists 50,000 or so clones, over 85% seen once, with roughly 5.7% in the top ten. At baseline, cycle 4 day 1, and cycle 7 day 1, blood was sampled. Here the sequenced sample was CD4+ or CD8+ T cells sorted from blood, taken in a trial of the OX40 agonist ivuxolimab. The rearrangement joins TRBV29-1 to TRBJ2-1, with TRBD2 as a possible D gene (5 bases). This sequence was found in an adult with an advanced solid tumor such as melanoma, head and neck, liver or kidney cancer. The chain's CDR3 is CSVEDPLAPRSYNEQFF. The CDR3 DNA reads as TGCAGCGTTGAAGACCCCCTAGCCCCCCGGTCCTACAATGAGCAGTTCTTC.